The 29 T cell receptor beta chains reported below all come from one sample, sequenced in a study of T cells in Graves' hyperthyroidism and ophthalmopathy. The CDR3 regions of TCR beta were amplified from RNA transcripts. A first-round RT-PCR of the TCR CDR3 used the HTBI primer set. TCRdb called the multiplex PCR reads again in MiXCR, with one record for every CDR3 protein. The repertoire holds 800,000 or so distinct CDR3 sequences, with around 39% as singletons. Material for sequencing was blood. The receptors derive from a man aged 18 to 29 with Graves' hyperthyroidism.

This clonotype has a handful of counts. The chain uses TRBV19 and TRBJ1-5; D may be TRBD1 (6 bases). The CDR3 extends over 16 amino acids. Germline values: CDR1 LNHDA, CDR2 SQIVND (reference sequence). The V end was cut by 4 bases, the J end by 2 bases, with 15 bases between. As DNA, the CDR3 is TGTGCCAGTAGTACCATTACAGGGAACGGCAATCAGCCCCAGCATTTT. Encoded protein: CASSTITGNGNQPQHF.

The table lists this clonotype with a few counts. V is TRBV7-8 and J is TRBJ2-2; D is perhaps TRBD2 (6 bases). V was shortened by 4 bases and J by 7 bases, with 7 bases between the two germline ends. The length of the CDR3 is 12 residues. CDR1 is SGHVS and CDR2 is FQNEAQ in the germline V gene. In nucleotides, the CDR3 is TGTGCCAGCAGCTCGACTAGCGGGGAGCTGTTTTTT. It yields the protein CASSSTSGELFF. Supplemented by reference TRBV7-8 and TRBJ2-2, the full variable domain reads GAGVSQSPRYKVAKRGQDVALRCDPISGHVSLFWYQQALGQGPEFLTYFQNEAQLDKSGLPSDRFFAERPEGSVSTLKIQRTQQEDSAVYLCASSSTSGELFFGEGSRLTVL.

This clonotype was seen many times. V and J are TRBV7-8 and TRBJ1-3; 9 bases are a match to TRBD1. CDR1 and CDR2 from the germline V gene are SGHVS and FQNEAQ. The V and J ends lost 3 bases and 4 bases, in that order; junction bases with no gene match: 4. The CDR3 totals 15 residues. The chain's CDR3 is CASSFGTGYGNTIYF. Written as DNA, the CDR3 is TGTGCCAGCAGCTTCGGGACAGGGTACGGAAACACCATATATTTT. The variable domain in full, completed from reference TRBV7-8 and TRBJ1-3, reads GAGVSQSPRYKVAKRGQDVALRCDPISGHVSLFWYQQALGQGPEFLTYFQNEAQLDKSGLPSDRFFAERPEGSVSTLKIQRTQQEDSAVYLCASSFGTGYGNTIYFGEGSWLTVV.

The chain carries TRBV5-4 and TRBJ2-1; 9 nucleotides line up with TRBD2. Germline V CDR1 and CDR2: SGHNT, YYREEE (reference sequence). Trimming removed 5 bases from V and 12 bases from J; junction bases left unmatched: 18. CDR3 length equals 16 residues. CDR3 sequence reads: CASSARHIAGAEGQFF. For the CDR3, the DNA is TGTGCCAGCAGTGCTAGGCATATAGCGGGAGCTGAGGGGCAGTTCTTC.

Turning to this clonotype: A read error may explain this, as a much larger clone is one base away. The J gene is TRBJ1-6, the V gene TRBV2; 9 nucleotides align to TRBD1. The junction had 8 bases not matched to a gene; V was cut back by 4 bases and J by 10 bases. This CDR3 contains 15 residues. Germline CDR1 SNHLY, CDR2 FYNNEI. CDR3 sequence: CASSVGDRAKSPLHF. The CDR3 DNA follows: TGTGCCAGCAGTGTTGGGGACAGGGCAAAATCACCCCTCCACTTT.

V is TRBV7-2 and J is TRBJ2-7; weak D call: TRBD2 (6 bases). V was cut by 3 bases and J by 4 bases, with 19 bases left in between. The germline CDR1 and CDR2 sequences are SGHTA and FQGNSA. This CDR3 region has 16 residues. The CDR3 loop is CASSFQRASEGYEQYF. For the CDR3, the DNA is TGTGCCAGCAGCTTTCAGAGGGCTAGCGAGGGATACGAGCAGTACTTC. The whole variable domain, filled in from reference TRBV7-2 and TRBJ2-7, reads GAGVSQSPSNKVTEKGKDVELRCDPISGHTALYWYRQSLGQGLEFLIYFQGNSAPDKSGLPSDRFSAERTGGSVSTLTIQRTQQEDSAVYLCASSFQRASEGYEQYFGPGTRLTVT.

The chain links TRBV20-1 to TRBJ2-5, with D possibly matching TRBD2 (6 bases). The CDR3 consists of 18 residues. V gave up 0 bases and J gave up 4 bases, with 24 bases separating them. Germline-derived CDR1 and CDR2 are DFQATT and SNEGSKA (reference sequence). CDR3 DNA: TGCAGTGCTAGAGAGATAATCGGACTAACAGGCCCCCCAGAGACCCAGTACTTC. Translation: CSAREIIGLTGPPETQYF.

About this clonotype: Compared with germline, one end of the junction differs, possibly owing to a read error. The chain uses TRBV11-2 and TRBJ2-5; D remains unclear. CDR1 is SGHAT and CDR2 is FQNNGV in the germline V gene. The CDR3 runs 12 residues. CDR3 in DNA: TGTGCCAGCAGCTTTGATCAAGGGACCCAGTACTTC. Residues: CASSFDQGTQYF.

This clonotype has a single count. A much bigger clone sits one base away, suggesting this may be a read error. This CDR3 fails to terminate in the conserved phenylalanine or tryptophan, so it likely reflects a read error. V and J are TRBV2 and TRBJ1-1; D is uncertain. V lost 7 bases and J lost 3, with 6 bases in between. Germline V lookup: CDR1 SNHLY, CDR2 FYNNEI. The CDR3 is 11 amino acids. The DNA for the CDR3 is TGTGCCAGCAATCGGGACACTGAAGCTTTCTCT. Protein: CASNRDTEAFS.

With respect to this clonotype: Sequence at one end of the junction differs from germline and may be a read error. The chain recombines TRBV7-6 with TRBJ2-5; 12 nucleotides match TRBD2. Germline-derived CDR1 and CDR2 are SGHVS and FNYEAQ. The CDR3 has 11 amino acids. CDR3 residues: CASLAGGVFNF. CDR3 sequence (DNA): TGTGCCAGTCTAGCGGGAGGGGTTTTTAACTTC.

This sequence joins TRBV6-6 and TRBJ1-5; D remains ambiguous. The germline V and J ends were trimmed by 4 bases and 5 bases, with 15 bases remaining between them. The CDR3 has 15 amino acids. Germline V CDR1 and CDR2: MNHNY, SVGAGI (reference sequence). The CDR3 nucleotides are TGTGCCAGCAGTTTCACCCACGGGTGGGATCAGCCCCAGCATTTT. Its protein is CASSFTHGWDQPQHF.

The table lists this clonotype with a count of one. The CDR3 region has the DNA TGCAGCGTTGCGAGTTCGGGGGACACCGGGGAGCTGTTTTTT. Translated: CSVASSGDTGELFF. The chain couples TRBV29-1 to TRBJ2-2; maybe TRBD2 (6 bases). CDR3 size: 14 residues. Germline CDR1 and CDR2: SQVTM and ANQGSEA. The ends were cut back, 4 bases at V and 3 bases at J, with 12 bases in the middle.

This sequence joins TRBV7-3 and TRBJ2-5; D is possibly TRBD2 (6 bases). The germline V and J ends were trimmed by 6 bases and 7 bases, with 12 bases remaining between them. The CDR3 contains 12 residues. The germline V gene encodes CDR1 SGHTA and CDR2 FQGTGA. CDR3 loop: CASRSWGGTQYF. In DNA form, the CDR3 reads TGTGCCAGCAGGTCCTGGGGAGGGACCCAGTACTTC.

This clonotype occurred a few times. The chain carries TRBV4-3 and TRBJ2-2; 8 bases are shared with TRBD1. Germline CDR1 reads LGHNA; CDR2 reads YSLEER. The CDR3 contains 15 residues. V trimming: 1 base; J trimming: 4 bases; junction bases outside the gene matches: 2. In nucleotides, the CDR3 is TGCGCCAGCAGCCAAGGGACAGGGACCACCGGGGAGCTGTTTTTT. Translation gives CASSQGTGTTGELFF.

This clonotype has a handful of counts. This chain links TRBV9 with TRBJ1-4; D remains ambiguous. V dropped 5 bases and J dropped 6 bases, with 11 bases sitting between them. The CDR3 covers 13 residues. Germline-derived CDR1 and CDR2 are SGDLS and YYNGEE. Here the CDR3 DNA reads TGTGCCAGCAGTCTCGCGGAGGATGAAAAACTGTTTTTT. Translating it yields CASSLAEDEKLFF.

This clonotype came up many times. The rearrangement joins TRBV12-3 or TRBV12-4 to TRBJ1-6; a weak D match, TRBD1 (6 bases). The CDR3 has 14 residues. The V end was cut by 7 bases, the J end by 9 bases, with 16 bases between. CDR3 residues: CASTGVLMGSPLHF. The CDR3 nucleotides read TGTGCCAGCACAGGGGTTCTGATGGGTTCACCCCTCCACTTT.

In its sample, this clonotype was seen many times. V is TRBV20-1 and J is TRBJ1-2; D ambiguous. The CDR3 consists of 12 residues. In germline, CDR1 is DFQATT, CDR2 SNEGSKA (reference sequence). V lost 6 bases and J 2 bases, leaving 10 bases between the germline ends. The CDR3 region is CSADGINYGYTF. CDR3 in DNA: TGCAGTGCGGACGGGATAAACTATGGCTACACCTTC.

This clonotype was recorded at least ten times. V gene TRBV5-1 combines with J gene TRBJ2-6, with 8 bases aligning to TRBD1. V was clipped by 4 bases and J by 0 bases; unmatched bases: 9. Germline V CDR1 and CDR2: SGHRS, YFSETQ. CDR3 size: 18 residues. CDR3 loop: CASSITGTGDSGANVLTF. CDR3 coding DNA: TGCGCCAGCAGCATAACCGGGACAGGAGACTCTGGGGCCAACGTCCTGACTTTC.

The chain combines TRBV5-1 with TRBJ2-7; 14 bases are a match to TRBD2. This CDR3 comprises 15 residues. Germline V gene data show CDR1 as SGHRS and CDR2 as YFSETQ. The junction had 7 bases not matched to a gene; V was cut back by 4 bases and J by 7 bases. Here the CDR3 DNA reads TGCGCCAGCAGCCTGGGGACTAGCGGGAGCGGGGAGCAGTACTTC. Translating it yields CASSLGTSGSGEQYF.

This clonotype was detected only a few times. Relative to the germline gene, one junction end is altered; a read error may explain this. The DNA of the CDR3 is TGCGCCAGCAGCCTAGGAATGGGGGGGTCCTACGAGCAGTACTTC. It encodes CASSLGMGGSYEQYF. The V and J genes are TRBV7-2 and TRBJ2-7; 7 nucleotides line up with TRBD2. The CDR3 has 15 residues. Germline CDR1 SGHTA, CDR2 FQGNSA.

The sample holds a few counts of this clonotype. V is TRBV15 and J is TRBJ2-3, with D perhaps TRBD1 (6 bases). The V end lost 0 bases, the J end lost 8 bases, and 15 bases lay between the germline ends. From germline, CDR1 is LNHNV and CDR2 YYDKDF (reference sequence). The length of the CDR3 is 15 residues. The CDR3: CATSRDPLEGGTQYF. The CDR3 region has the DNA TGTGCCACCAGCAGAGATCCGTTAGAAGGGGGTACGCAGTATTTT.

This clonotype was observed many times. The chain is built from TRBV19 and TRBJ1-1; no definite D call. Trimming took off 7 bases at V and 0 bases at J, with 15 bases between the two ends. The germline V gene encodes CDR1 LNHDA and CDR2 SQIVND (reference sequence). This CDR3 has 15 amino acids. CDR3 bases: TGTGCCAGTAAGGACGGGGAGACAATGAACACTGAAGCTTTCTTT. It is translated as CASKDGETMNTEAFF.

A few counts support this clonotype. The chain couples TRBV3-1 to TRBJ1-2; D might be TRBD1 (6 bases). Germline V gives CDR1 LGHDT, CDR2 YNNKEL (reference sequence). The V end was cut by 5 bases, the J end by 8 bases, with 12 bases between. This CDR3 spans 12 amino acids. CDR3 loop: CASSTVGAGYTF. The DNA for the CDR3 is TGTGCCAGCAGCACCGTGGGGGCCGGCTACACCTTC. The variable domain in full, completed from reference TRBV3-1 and TRBJ1-2, reads DTAVSQTPKYLVTQMGNDKSIKCEQNLGHDTMYWYKQDSKKFLKIMFSYNNKELIINETVPNRFSPKSPDKAHLNLHINSLELGDSAVYFCASSTVGAGYTFGSGTRLTVV.

In its sample, this clonotype was seen a few times. The V gene is TRBV29-1, the J gene TRBJ2-2; no definite D call. Germline V gene sequence: CDR1 SQVTM, CDR2 ANQGSEA. The CDR3 spans 11 residues. Trimming removed 3 bases at V and 5 bases at J, with 4 bases between. Here the CDR3 reads CSVDETGELFF. In nucleotides, the CDR3 is TGCAGCGTTGATGAAACCGGGGAGCTGTTTTTT.

The rearrangement links TRBV20-1 to TRBJ1-5, with D tentatively TRBD1 (6 bases). The germline CDR1 and CDR2 sequences are DFQATT and SNEGSKA (reference sequence). V shed 8 bases and J shed 5 bases, with 16 bases lying between them. The CDR3 extends over 13 amino acids. The CDR3 DNA reads as TGCAGTACTTTGGGGGCGGGAGATCAGCCCCAGCATTTT. Translation gives CSTLGAGDQPQHF.

This clonotype was counted only a few times. The V gene is TRBV28, the J gene TRBJ2-7; TRBD1 agrees at 9 bases. The CDR3 totals 14 residues. Germline values: CDR1 MDHEN, CDR2 SYDVKM. J was trimmed by 5 bases and V by 3 bases; bases with no gene match: 5. CDR3 sequence (DNA): TGTGCCAGCAGTTTTGGGACAGGGCTGAACGAGCAGTACTTC. Translation: CASSFGTGLNEQYF. The full variable domain, its missing parts supplied by reference TRBV28 and TRBJ2-7, is DVKVTQSSRYLVKRTGEKVFLECVQDMDHENMFWYRQDPGLGLRLIYFSYDVKMKEKGDIPEGYSVSREKKERFSLILESASTNQTSMYLCASSFGTGLNEQYFGPGTRLTVT.

The genes are TRBV6-5 and TRBJ2-7; 7 bases match TRBD1. Trimming at V came to 7 bases and at J to 0 bases, leaving 6 bases not matched to a gene. This CDR3 is built from 14 residues. The V gene's germline CDR1 is MNHEY and CDR2 SVGAGI. The CDR3 loop is CASTDRDHSYEQYF. The CDR3 nucleotides read TGTGCCAGCACCGACAGGGACCACTCCTACGAGCAGTACTTC.

V gene TRBV5-6 combines with J gene TRBJ2-6; 9 bases are a match to TRBD1. With 5 bases clipped from V and 4 bases from J, the junction kept 7 bases outside the gene matches. Germline V gene lookup returns CDR1 SGHDT and CDR2 YYEEEE. This CDR3 contains 16 residues. CDR3 loop: CASRLTGGTGANVLTF. CDR3 in DNA: TGTGCCAGCAGACTTACAGGGGGCACAGGGGCCAACGTCCTGACTTTC.

The chain is built from TRBV10-3 and TRBJ1-6, with no clear D. Looked up from germline, CDR1 is ENHRY and CDR2 is SYGVKD. The CDR3 is 16 amino acids. Trimming removed 10 bases from V and 5 bases from J, with 21 bases in between. Written as DNA, the CDR3 is TGTGCCAGCAGCCTTGAAGGGATAGGGAATAATTCACCCCTCCACTTT. Protein: CASSLEGIGNNSPLHF.